The entry below gives a single T cell receptor beta chain sequence along with its context. The specificity of this receptor is unknown. Base qualities were left out, and no much larger clone turns up one base away. The CDR3 regions of human TCRbeta chains were subjected to immunosequencing. In the paper's pipeline: Repertoire TCRs were checked for matches against a reference library of SARS-CoV-2-specific TCRs that had been generated using the MIRA antigen-specificity platform. Breadth meant the fraction of unique TCRs that were SARS-CoV-2-associated, whereas depth meant the fraction of total T cells that were SARS-CoV-2-associated. Using the MIRA data, every spike-specific TCR was mapped to the spike region that the TCR reacted to and assigned to either a CD4 or a CD8 class. Log10-transformed breadth and depth values were compared by one-way ANOVA with Sidak's multiple comparisons tests. Sourced from immuneACCESS, this table was stored by TCRdb with only in-frame sequences that have V and J called. A share of the clones is absent; for the studies checked, an unresolved V gene accounts for under half, and the remainder has no known explanation. The V and J calls and clone size are taken from that table; D and trimming were inferred from the DNA. The sample yields under 100,000 clones; 80% to 90% were counted once. Together, the top ten hold roughly 15% of the sample.

The germline V gene gives CDR1 as MRHNA and CDR2 as SNTAGT. V is trimmed back by 4 bases and J by 6 bases, and the junction contains 2 bases that no gene match accounts for. The CDR3 sequence holds 14 residues, the cysteine and phenylalanine included. Of the read, only the CDR3 DNA is kept; its 42 bases are in frame from base 1. Taken with the paper, the label for time point translates to: baseline before first vaccination. Samples from vaccinated people were obtained from the UK trials COV001 and COV002, which included a single-blind randomized controlled phase 2/3 trial of AZD1222 (ChAdOx1 nCoV-19) in healthy adults. For TCRbeta chain sequencing, PBMC samples were collected from trial participants at day 0 and at day 28 after the second dose. This sample was taken from a study of T cell responses to AZD1222 COVID-19 vaccine (dated by TCRdb to the early 2020s). With respect to the entire study: AZD1222 recipients whose second dose came at about 4 weeks and those whose second dose came at about 12 weeks were combined into one group, since spike-specific TCR depth and breadth did not differ between the two schedules. A total of around 240 trial participants underwent TCR sequencing, of whom 200 to 220 had received two doses of AZD1222 and some 25 had received two doses of the MenACWY control vaccine. Enrollment into the trials was organized by age into subgroups of 18-55, 56-69 and 70-plus years, and those subgroups contained approximately 150, 30 and 60 TCR-sequenced participants, respectively. Study-level results and caveats: Only a handful of AZD1222 recipients were SARS-CoV-2 seropositive at baseline, limiting conclusions about previously exposed vaccinees. Participants were mostly white British, with more females than males. The authors suggested clonal diversity may have been underestimated. In the small 56-69-year group, the increase in depth fell short of significance, most likely because of low power. After two AZD1222 doses, both the breadth and the depth of spike-specific TCRs were significantly higher than at day 0 and than in MenACWY recipients. No day 14 peak-response samples were available, so repertoires were characterized only after the peak T cell response. Nearly half of unique spike-specific TCRs reportedly recognized epitopes outside regions mutated in the B.1.351 and B.1.1.7 variants. CD4 TCRs associated with the vaccine covered the entire spike protein, and the dominant responses were in regions 160-218 and 743-854.

The input for sequencing was peripheral blood, taken on day 0 of AZD1222 vaccination. This receptor was taken from an adult in good health. The chain links TRBV6-4 with TRBJ2-1; 11 of the junction bases match TRBD2. This receptor has the CDR3 CASSAGTSGNEQFF. The DNA sequence is TGTGCCAGCAGTGCGGGGACTAGCGGCAATGAGCAGTTCTTC.